The sequence of this T cell receptor (beta chain) was determined in a study of cytomegalovirus exposure and HLA in healthy donors. The primer mix had 60 Vbeta and 13 Jbeta primers. TCRdb's copy holds only in-frame clones and misses some; the assay was immunoSEQ multiplex PCR. This table holds roughly 130,000 clones, 81% found once. About this clone itself: The antigen remains undetermined.

The germline V and J ends were trimmed by 1 base and 6 bases, with 13 bases remaining between them. The CDR3 is 14 amino acids. The germline V gene has CDR1 SGHAT and CDR2 FQNNGV. Study results and limitations: When analyzed later, a missense DCLRE1C variant was found to be linked to TCR beta V- and J-gene trimming. The dataset shows that most TCR sequences were rare, while some public TCRs occurred in many donors.

V and J are TRBV11-2 and TRBJ2-7; D perhaps matches TRBD1 (6 bases). Sequencing was performed on PBMCs. The receptor was isolated from a man aged 18 to 30 in good health and CMV-seronegative. CDR3 sequence: CASSLGRGLAEQYF. The CDR3 DNA follows: TGTGCCAGCAGCTTAGGAAGGGGGTTGGCCGAGCAGTACTTC.